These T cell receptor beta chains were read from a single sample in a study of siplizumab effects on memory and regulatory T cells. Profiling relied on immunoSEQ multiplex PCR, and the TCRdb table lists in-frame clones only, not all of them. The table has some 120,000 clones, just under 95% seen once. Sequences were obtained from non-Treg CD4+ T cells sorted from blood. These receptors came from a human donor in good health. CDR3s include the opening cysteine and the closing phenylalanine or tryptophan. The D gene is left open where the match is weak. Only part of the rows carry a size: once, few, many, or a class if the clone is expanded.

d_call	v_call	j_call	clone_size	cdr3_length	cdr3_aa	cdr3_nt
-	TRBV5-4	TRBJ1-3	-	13	CASSLGRGNTIYF	TGTGCCAGCAGCTTGGGCCGAGGAAACACCATATATTTT
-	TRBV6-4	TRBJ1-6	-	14	CASSDGGRVSPLHF	TGTGCCAGCAGTGATGGGGGGCGCGTTTCACCCCTCCACTTT
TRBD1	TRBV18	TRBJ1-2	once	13	CASSQGQNYGYTF	TGTGCCAGCTCACAGGGACAGAACTATGGCTACACCTTC
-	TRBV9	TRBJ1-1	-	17	CASSARGGPGANTEAFF	TGTGCCAGCAGCGCGAGAGGGGGGCCAGGGGCGAACACTGAAGCTTTCTTT
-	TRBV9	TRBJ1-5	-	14	CASSPGQSNQPQHF	TGTGCCAGCAGCCCCGGACAGAGCAATCAGCCCCAGCATTTT
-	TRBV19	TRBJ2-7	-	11	CASRQSYEQYF	TGTGCCAGTAGACAGAGCTACGAGCAGTACTTC
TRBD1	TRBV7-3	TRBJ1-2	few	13	CASSPDRNYGYTF	TGTGCCAGCAGCCCGGACAGGAACTATGGCTACACCTTC
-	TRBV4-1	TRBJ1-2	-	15	CASSQAQSPNYGYTF	TGCGCCAGCAGCCAAGCCCAAAGCCCTAACTATGGCTACACCTTC
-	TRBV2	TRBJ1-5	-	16	CASSESRGPGNQPQHF	TGTGCCAGCAGTGAATCCAGAGGGCCGGGGAATCAGCCCCAGCATTTT
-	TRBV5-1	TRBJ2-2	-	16	CASSLIAGQNTGELFF	TGCGCCAGCAGCTTGATTGCGGGACAGAACACCGGGGAGCTGTTTTTT
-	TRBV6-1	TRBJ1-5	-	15	CASSEQTNSNQPQHF	TGTGCCAGCAGTGAACAAACGAATAGCAATCAGCCCCAGCATTTT
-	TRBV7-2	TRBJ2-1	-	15	CASTRDISSYNEQFF	TGTGCCAGCACCCGGGACATAAGCTCCTACAATGAGCAGTTCTTC
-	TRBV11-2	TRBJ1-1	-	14	CASGQGLWNTEAFF	TGTGCCAGCGGCCAGGGGTTGTGGAACACTGAAGCTTTCTTT
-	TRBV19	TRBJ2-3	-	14	CAGSHRGGTDTQYF	TGTGCCGGGAGCCACAGGGGAGGGACAGATACGCAGTATTTT
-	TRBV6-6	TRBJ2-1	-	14	CASITGGGYNEQFF	TGTGCCAGCATCACAGGGGGGGGCTACAATGAGCAGTTCTTC
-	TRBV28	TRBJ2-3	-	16	CASTPPSGTRLDTQYF	TGTGCCAGCACTCCCCCCTCCGGGACACGTTTAGATACGCAGTATTTT
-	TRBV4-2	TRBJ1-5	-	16	CASSQEVFRGFGPQHF	TGTGCCAGCAGCCAAGAGGTATTCCGCGGGTTCGGTCCCCAGCATTTT
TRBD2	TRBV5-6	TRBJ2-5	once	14	CASSLLLAGSSGYF	TGTGCCAGCAGCTTGTTGCTAGCGGGCTCCTCTGGGTACTTC
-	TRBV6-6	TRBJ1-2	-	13	CASSNTLNYGYTF	TGTGCCAGCAGTAACACGCTTAACTATGGCTACACCTTC
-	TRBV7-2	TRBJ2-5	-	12	CASSRLLETQYF	TGTGCCAGCAGCCGCCTCCTAGAGACCCAGTACTTC
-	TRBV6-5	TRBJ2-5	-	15	CASSSGEALQETQYF	TGTGCCAGCAGTTCAGGAGAAGCTCTTCAAGAGACCCAGTACTTC
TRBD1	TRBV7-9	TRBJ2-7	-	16	CASSLRGTGGPYEQYF	TGTGCCAGCAGCCTACGCGGAACAGGGGGCCCCTACGAGCAGTACTTC
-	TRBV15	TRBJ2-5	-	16	CATSRDGGTPFVEQYF	TGTGCCACCAGCAGAGATGGCGGCACACCATTTGTTGAGCAGTACTTC
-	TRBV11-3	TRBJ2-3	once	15	CASSLGGIFPDTQYF	TGTGCCAGCAGCTTAGGGGGGATATTCCCAGATACGCAGTATTTT
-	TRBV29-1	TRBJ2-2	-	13	CSVYKGYTGELFF	TGCAGCGTTTATAAGGGGTACACCGGGGAGCTGTTTTTT
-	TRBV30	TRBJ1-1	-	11	CAWIGNTEAFF	TGTGCCTGGATTGGGAACACTGAAGCTTTCTTT
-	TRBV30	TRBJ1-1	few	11	CAWSRGTEAFF	TGTGCCTGGAGCCGGGGCACTGAAGCTTTCTTT
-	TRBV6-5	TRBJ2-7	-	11	CASSETTEQYF	TGTGCCAGCAGTGAAACGACAGAGCAGTACTTC
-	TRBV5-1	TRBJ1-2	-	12	CASSLDNYGYTF	TGCGCCAGCAGCTTGGACAACTATGGCTACACCTTC
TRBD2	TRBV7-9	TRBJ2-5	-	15	CASSPRTSQQETQYF	TGTGCCAGCAGCCCCAGGACTAGCCAGCAAGAGACCCAGTACTTC
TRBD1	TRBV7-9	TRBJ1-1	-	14	CASSSGQWNTEAFF	TGTGCCAGCAGCTCGGGACAGTGGAACACTGAAGCTTTCTTT
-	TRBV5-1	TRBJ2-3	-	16	CASSFNGQGGPDTQYF	TGTGCCAGCAGCTTTAATGGCCAGGGGGGACCAGATACGCAGTATTTT
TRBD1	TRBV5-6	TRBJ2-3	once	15	CASNLRTGSPHTQYF	TGTGCCAGCAACTTGCGGACAGGCAGTCCCCATACGCAGTATTTT
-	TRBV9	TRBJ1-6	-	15	CASSVQALPNSPLHF	TGTGCCAGCAGCGTACAGGCCCTTCCTAATTCACCCCTCCACTTT
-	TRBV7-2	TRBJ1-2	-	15	CASSLDPGLPYGYTF	TGTGCCAGCAGCTTAGATCCGGGGCTCCCCTATGGCTACACCTTC
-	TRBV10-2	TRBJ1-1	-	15	CASSESTALGTEAFF	TGCGCCAGCAGTGAGTCAACAGCCTTGGGGACTGAAGCTTTCTTT
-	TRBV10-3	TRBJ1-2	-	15	CAIRGGAGLEGGYTF	TGTGCCATCAGGGGTGGGGCAGGACTGGAAGGGGGCTACACCTTC
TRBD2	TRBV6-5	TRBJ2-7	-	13	CASSSGGAGEQYF	TGTGCCAGCAGTAGCGGGGGGGCAGGCGAGCAGTACTTC
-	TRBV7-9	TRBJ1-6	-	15	CASSFEGRVNSPLHF	TGTGCCAGCAGCTTCGAGGGCAGGGTTAATTCACCCCTCCACTTT
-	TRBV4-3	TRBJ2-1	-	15	CASSQDRARHNEQFF	TGCGCCAGCAGCCAAGATCGGGCTCGGCACAATGAGCAGTTCTTC
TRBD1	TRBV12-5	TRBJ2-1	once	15	CASGRTGKTYNEQFF	TGTGCTAGTGGCCGGACAGGCAAAACCTACAATGAGCAGTTCTTC
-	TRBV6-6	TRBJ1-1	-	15	CASRPQQNMNTEAFF	TGTGCCAGCAGGCCTCAACAAAACATGAACACTGAAGCTTTCTTT
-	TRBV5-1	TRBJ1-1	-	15	CASSLGPGGDTEAFF	TGCGCCAGCAGCTTGGGTCCAGGAGGGGACACTGAAGCTTTCTTT
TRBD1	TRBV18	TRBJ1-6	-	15	CASSPEGQLYSPLHF	TGTGCCAGCTCACCAGAGGGACAGCTATATTCACCCCTCCACTTT
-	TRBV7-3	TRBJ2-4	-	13	CASSSGPSTIQYF	TGTGCCAGCAGCTCGGGACCCTCCACTATTCAGTACTTC
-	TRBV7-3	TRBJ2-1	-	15	CASSRTRDSYNEQFF	TGTGCCAGCAGCCGGACACGAGACTCCTACAATGAGCAGTTCTTC
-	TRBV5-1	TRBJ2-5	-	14	CASSLMGGPETQYF	TGCGCCAGCAGCTTGATGGGGGGTCCAGAGACCCAGTACTTC
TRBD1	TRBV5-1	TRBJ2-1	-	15	CASTPNTGAVNEQFF	TGCGCCAGCACCCCGAATACAGGGGCGGTTAATGAGCAGTTCTTC
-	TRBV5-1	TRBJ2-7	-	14	CASSPTQGTVEQYF	TGCGCCAGCAGCCCAACACAGGGAACGGTCGAGCAGTACTTC
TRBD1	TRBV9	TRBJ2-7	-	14	CASSAGTGNYEQYF	TGTGCCAGCAGCGCCGGGACAGGGAACTACGAGCAGTACTTC
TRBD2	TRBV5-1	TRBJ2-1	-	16	CASSAVVAGGGNEQFF	TGCGCCAGCAGCGCCGTCGTAGCGGGGGGAGGCAATGAGCAGTTCTTC
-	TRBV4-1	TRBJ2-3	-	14	CASSHGQTTDTQYF	TGCGCCAGCAGCCACGGACAGACCACAGATACGCAGTATTTT
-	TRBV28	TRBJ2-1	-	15	CASKAGAEGRNEQFF	TGTGCCAGCAAAGCAGGGGCTGAGGGGCGCAATGAGCAGTTCTTC